This is a list of T cell receptor beta chains from one sample in a study of long-term antiretroviral therapy in people with HIV. Repertoires were generated with immunoSEQ multiplex PCR, while TCRdb's copy carries only in-frame clones and drops some. This sample has 30,000 to 40,000 clones, with roughly 85% found just once. Sequenced material: unsorted PBMCs, taken around 3.3 years after starting antiretroviral therapy. The source is a man between 18 and 35 years old with HIV. The CDR3 runs from the conserved cysteine through the conserved F or W. Each record gives: V gene, CDR3 length, D gene, clone size, J gene, CDR3 DNA, CDR3 protein. A D gene is named only where the DNA matches it firmly. Rows may omit the clone size; those that give it use once, few, many or a size class.

v_call: TRBV9; cdr3_length: 16; d_call: TRBD1; clone_size: -; j_call: TRBJ1-3; cdr3_nt: TGTGCCAGCAGCGTGACAGGGGGCGGCTCTGGAAACACCATATATTTT; cdr3_aa: CASSVTGGGSGNTIYF
v_call: TRBV28; cdr3_length: 18; d_call: TRBD1; clone_size: -; j_call: TRBJ1-3; cdr3_nt: TGTGCCAGCAGTGGGGCTGAAGGCAGGGGGCGACTAGGAAACACCATATATTTT; cdr3_aa: CASSGAEGRGRLGNTIYF
v_call: TRBV6-1; cdr3_length: 15; d_call: -; clone_size: -; j_call: TRBJ1-4; cdr3_nt: TGTGCCAGCAGTGAGCACATTTCAACTAATGAAAAACTGTTTTTT; cdr3_aa: CASSEHISTNEKLFF
v_call: TRBV27; cdr3_length: 14; d_call: TRBD1; clone_size: few; j_call: TRBJ1-5; cdr3_nt: TGTGCCAGCAGTCAGGGACAGGGCAATCAGCCCCAGCATTTT; cdr3_aa: CASSQGQGNQPQHF
v_call: TRBV27; cdr3_length: 15; d_call: -; clone_size: -; j_call: TRBJ2-7; cdr3_nt: TGTGCCAGTTCCACTTCCCGACATGGCTCCTACGAGCAGTACTTC; cdr3_aa: CASSTSRHGSYEQYF
v_call: TRBV5-6; cdr3_length: 14; d_call: -; clone_size: -; j_call: TRBJ1-2; cdr3_nt: TGTGCCAGCAGCTTTGCGGGCTACTCCTATGGCTACACCTTC; cdr3_aa: CASSFAGYSYGYTF
v_call: TRBV7-2; cdr3_length: 15; d_call: -; clone_size: -; j_call: TRBJ2-1; cdr3_nt: TGTGCCAGCAGCTTAACTCAGGATGGGTACAATGAGCAGTTCTTC; cdr3_aa: CASSLTQDGYNEQFF
v_call: TRBV28; cdr3_length: 13; d_call: -; clone_size: -; j_call: TRBJ1-1; cdr3_nt: TGTGCCAGCAGCTTGAATCGGGTAACTGAAGCTTTCTTT; cdr3_aa: CASSLNRVTEAFF
v_call: TRBV28; cdr3_length: 17; d_call: TRBD1; clone_size: -; j_call: TRBJ2-2; cdr3_nt: TGTGCCAGCAGTTTATTCGAGGGGACAGGGAACACCGGGGAGCTGTTTTTT; cdr3_aa: CASSLFEGTGNTGELFF
v_call: TRBV2; cdr3_length: 13; d_call: -; clone_size: -; j_call: TRBJ1-1; cdr3_nt: TGTGCCAGCCGGGGGGTTCCGAACACTGAAGCTTTCTTT; cdr3_aa: CASRGVPNTEAFF
v_call: TRBV5-6; cdr3_length: 12; d_call: -; clone_size: once; j_call: TRBJ2-7; cdr3_nt: TGTGCCAGCAGCTTCAGCTCCTACGAGCAGTACTTC; cdr3_aa: CASSFSSYEQYF
v_call: TRBV2; cdr3_length: 14; d_call: TRBD1; clone_size: few; j_call: TRBJ1-2; cdr3_nt: TGTGCCAGCAGAAGGGACAGGGGAGGAAGTGGCTACACCTTC; cdr3_aa: CASRRDRGGSGYTF
v_call: TRBV10-3; cdr3_length: 16; d_call: TRBD1; clone_size: -; j_call: TRBJ1-5; cdr3_nt: TGTGCCATCAGTGCCGCCGGGACAGGGGGGAATCAGCCCCAGCATTTT; cdr3_aa: CAISAAGTGGNQPQHF
v_call: TRBV6-6; cdr3_length: 14; d_call: TRBD1; clone_size: -; j_call: TRBJ2-7; cdr3_nt: TGTGCCAGCAGTTTCTGGGACAGGGGAAACGAGCAGTACTTC; cdr3_aa: CASSFWDRGNEQYF
v_call: TRBV4-1; cdr3_length: 15; d_call: -; clone_size: -; j_call: TRBJ2-1; cdr3_nt: TGCGCCAGCAGCCAAAGGGATTACTCCTACAATGAGCAGTTCTTC; cdr3_aa: CASSQRDYSYNEQFF
v_call: TRBV20-1; cdr3_length: 11; d_call: -; clone_size: few; j_call: TRBJ2-7; cdr3_nt: TGCAGTGCTTTGTCTACCTACGAGCAGTACTTC; cdr3_aa: CSALSTYEQYF
v_call: TRBV5-8; cdr3_length: 16; d_call: -; clone_size: once; j_call: TRBJ2-2; cdr3_nt: TGTGCCAGCAGCCCTCTCCTGAAGGGGCACACCGGGGAGCTGTTTTTT; cdr3_aa: CASSPLLKGHTGELFF
v_call: TRBV29-1; cdr3_length: 13; d_call: -; clone_size: -; j_call: TRBJ1-2; cdr3_nt: TGCAGCGCTCTCCATAGGGGGGCCTATGGCTACACCTTC; cdr3_aa: CSALHRGAYGYTF
v_call: TRBV7-2; cdr3_length: 15; d_call: -; clone_size: -; j_call: TRBJ2-2; cdr3_nt: TGTGCCAGCACCAGTGGGACCTCGGGGGCCGGGGAGCTGTTTTTT; cdr3_aa: CASTSGTSGAGELFF
v_call: TRBV11-2; cdr3_length: 17; d_call: TRBD2; clone_size: -; j_call: TRBJ2-7; cdr3_nt: TGTGCCAGCAGCTCATACCCTAGCGGGGTTAGCTCCTACGAGCAGTACTTC; cdr3_aa: CASSSYPSGVSSYEQYF
v_call: TRBV15; cdr3_length: 14; d_call: TRBD1; clone_size: -; j_call: TRBJ1-1; cdr3_nt: TGTGCCACCAGCAGGGACAGGGGCCCAACTGAAGCTTTCTTT; cdr3_aa: CATSRDRGPTEAFF
v_call: TRBV28; cdr3_length: 16; d_call: TRBD1; clone_size: -; j_call: TRBJ1-2; cdr3_nt: TGTGCCAGCAGTCTACCCCCGGGACAGGGGAACTATGGCTACACCTTC; cdr3_aa: CASSLPPGQGNYGYTF
v_call: TRBV5-1; cdr3_length: 16; d_call: -; clone_size: -; j_call: TRBJ2-3; cdr3_nt: TGCGCCAGCAGCTCGCCCAGTGGGAGTGGGACAGATACGCAGTATTTT; cdr3_aa: CASSSPSGSGTDTQYF
v_call: TRBV19; cdr3_length: 16; d_call: -; clone_size: -; j_call: TRBJ1-1; cdr3_nt: TGTGCCAGTAGTATAATTCCTGGGAGCAGGCCCTTTGAAGCTTTCTTT; cdr3_aa: CASSIIPGSRPFEAFF
v_call: TRBV10-3; cdr3_length: 17; d_call: -; clone_size: -; j_call: TRBJ2-3; cdr3_nt: TGTGCCATCAGTGAGTGGCTCTCGGGGCACAGCACAGATACGCAGTATTTT; cdr3_aa: CAISEWLSGHSTDTQYF
v_call: TRBV5-6; cdr3_length: 15; d_call: TRBD1; clone_size: once; j_call: TRBJ1-5; cdr3_nt: TGTGCCAGCAGCCTCATGGACAGGGGGCATCAGCCCCAGCATTTT; cdr3_aa: CASSLMDRGHQPQHF
v_call: TRBV4-2; cdr3_length: 16; d_call: TRBD2; clone_size: -; j_call: TRBJ2-2; cdr3_nt: TGTGCCAGCAGCGATAGCGGGGGGGGGATGACCGGGGAGCTGTTTTTT; cdr3_aa: CASSDSGGGMTGELFF
v_call: TRBV6-5; cdr3_length: 12; d_call: -; clone_size: -; j_call: TRBJ2-1; cdr3_nt: TGTGCCAGCAGTTACTGGGGGAATGAGCAGTTCTTC; cdr3_aa: CASSYWGNEQFF
v_call: TRBV14; cdr3_length: 16; d_call: TRBD1; clone_size: medium-sized; j_call: TRBJ2-1; cdr3_nt: TGTGCCAGCAGCCAAGATCCCGGACAGGGCGACAATGAGCAGTTCTTC; cdr3_aa: CASSQDPGQGDNEQFF
v_call: TRBV7-6; cdr3_length: 14; d_call: -; clone_size: -; j_call: TRBJ2-2; cdr3_nt: TGTGCCAGCAGCGCGGGACATAACACCGGGGAGCTGTTTTTT; cdr3_aa: CASSAGHNTGELFF
v_call: TRBV4-3; cdr3_length: 17; d_call: TRBD1; clone_size: -; j_call: TRBJ2-1; cdr3_nt: TGCGCCAGCAGCCAGGGAACCGGGACAGGGGGCGGATATGAGCAGTTCTTC; cdr3_aa: CASSQGTGTGGGYEQFF
v_call: TRBV4-2; cdr3_length: 14; d_call: TRBD2; clone_size: -; j_call: TRBJ2-1; cdr3_nt: TGTGCCAGCAGCCAAGAGACTAGCGTCCATGAGCAGTTCTTC; cdr3_aa: CASSQETSVHEQFF
v_call: TRBV19; cdr3_length: 15; d_call: TRBD1; clone_size: few; j_call: TRBJ1-2; cdr3_nt: TGTGCCAGTAGTACCGGACAGGGGGCGCAGGATGGCTACACCTTC; cdr3_aa: CASSTGQGAQDGYTF
v_call: TRBV11-3; cdr3_length: 16; d_call: -; clone_size: -; j_call: TRBJ2-2; cdr3_nt: TGTGCCAGCAGTTCTAGAGAGAGGGCCTACACCGGGGAGCTGTTTTTT; cdr3_aa: CASSSRERAYTGELFF
v_call: TRBV27; cdr3_length: 15; d_call: -; clone_size: -; j_call: TRBJ2-7; cdr3_nt: TGTGCCAGCAGTTTGGCAGGGCCCTACTCCTACGAGCAGTACTTC; cdr3_aa: CASSLAGPYSYEQYF
v_call: TRBV14; cdr3_length: 15; d_call: TRBD1; clone_size: few; j_call: TRBJ1-1; cdr3_nt: TGTGCCAGCAGCCAAGAGGGACAGGGAGGCACTGAAGCTTTCTTT; cdr3_aa: CASSQEGQGGTEAFF
v_call: TRBV7-2; cdr3_length: 15; d_call: -; clone_size: once; j_call: TRBJ1-3; cdr3_nt: TGTGCCAGCAGCTCCCAAGCGGGAGCTGGAAACACCATATATTTT; cdr3_aa: CASSSQAGAGNTIYF
v_call: TRBV9; cdr3_length: 15; d_call: -; clone_size: -; j_call: TRBJ1-1; cdr3_nt: TGTGCCAGCAGCGTCCAGGGGAGGGGGACCACTGAAGCTTTCTTT; cdr3_aa: CASSVQGRGTTEAFF
v_call: TRBV9; cdr3_length: 15; d_call: -; clone_size: -; j_call: TRBJ2-7; cdr3_nt: TGTGCCAGCAGCGTATCGATCGGCAGTAGCTACGAGCAGTACTTC; cdr3_aa: CASSVSIGSSYEQYF
v_call: TRBV15; cdr3_length: 14; d_call: -; clone_size: -; j_call: TRBJ2-4; cdr3_nt: TGTGCCACCGAGACACCTCTAGCCAAAAACATTCAGTACTTC; cdr3_aa: CATETPLAKNIQYF
v_call: TRBV18; cdr3_length: 17; d_call: TRBD1; clone_size: -; j_call: TRBJ2-3; cdr3_nt: TGTGCCAGCTCACCGGAATCAGGGGGCCCAACCGGAGATACGCAGTATTTT; cdr3_aa: CASSPESGGPTGDTQYF
v_call: TRBV10-1; cdr3_length: 14; d_call: TRBD1; clone_size: -; j_call: TRBJ2-7; cdr3_nt: TGCGCCAGCAGTGCTACAGGGGCCCTATTCGAGCAGTACTTC; cdr3_aa: CASSATGALFEQYF
v_call: TRBV5-1; cdr3_length: 15; d_call: -; clone_size: -; j_call: TRBJ1-1; cdr3_nt: TGCGCCAGCAGCTCAAAACCAGGGCCGAACACTGAAGCTTTCTTT; cdr3_aa: CASSSKPGPNTEAFF
v_call: TRBV27; cdr3_length: 13; d_call: TRBD1; clone_size: -; j_call: TRBJ1-2; cdr3_nt: TGTGCCAGCAGGATGACAGGGGGGTATGGCTACACCTTC; cdr3_aa: CASRMTGGYGYTF
v_call: TRBV5-6; cdr3_length: 14; d_call: -; clone_size: -; j_call: TRBJ1-1; cdr3_nt: TGTGCCAGCAGCTTGGGGGTAGGGAACACTGAAGCTTTCTTT; cdr3_aa: CASSLGVGNTEAFF
v_call: TRBV27; cdr3_length: 16; d_call: TRBD1; clone_size: -; j_call: TRBJ2-7; cdr3_nt: TGTGCCAGCAGTTTAAGTCGGACCGGGACAGGGGACGAGCAGTACTTC; cdr3_aa: CASSLSRTGTGDEQYF
v_call: TRBV29-1; cdr3_length: 13; d_call: -; clone_size: -; j_call: TRBJ2-1; cdr3_nt: TGCAGCGCTCCGGGACGAGACAACAATGAGCAGTTCTTC; cdr3_aa: CSAPGRDNNEQFF
v_call: TRBV7-6; cdr3_length: 16; d_call: -; clone_size: -; j_call: TRBJ1-3; cdr3_nt: TGTGCCAGCAGCGCCGTCGAGGGATTCTCTGGAAACACCATATATTTT; cdr3_aa: CASSAVEGFSGNTIYF
v_call: TRBV6-1; cdr3_length: 15; d_call: TRBD1; clone_size: -; j_call: TRBJ1-2; cdr3_nt: TGTGCCAGCAGTGATAGGGGACAGGGTACCTATGGCTACACCTTC; cdr3_aa: CASSDRGQGTYGYTF
v_call: TRBV15; cdr3_length: 14; d_call: -; clone_size: -; j_call: TRBJ1-5; cdr3_nt: TGTGCCACCAGCAGGGGGCAGGGTGATCAGCCCCAGCATTTT; cdr3_aa: CATSRGQGDQPQHF
v_call: TRBV5-4; cdr3_length: 15; d_call: TRBD1; clone_size: -; j_call: TRBJ1-4; cdr3_nt: TGTGCCAGCAGCTCGCAACAGGGGGCAAATGAAAAACTGTTTTTT; cdr3_aa: CASSSQQGANEKLFF
v_call: TRBV6-1; cdr3_length: 15; d_call: -; clone_size: -; j_call: TRBJ1-4; cdr3_nt: TGTGCCAGCAGGGCCCGAAGAGGGGCTGGGGAAAAACTGTTTTTT; cdr3_aa: CASRARRGAGEKLFF
v_call: TRBV6-5; cdr3_length: 12; d_call: -; clone_size: -; j_call: TRBJ1-2; cdr3_nt: TGTGCCAGCGGAGGGTATGGCTATGGCTACACCTTC; cdr3_aa: CASGGYGYGYTF
v_call: TRBV5-6; cdr3_length: 14; d_call: -; clone_size: -; j_call: TRBJ2-7; cdr3_nt: TGTGCCAGCAGAAGCACGGAGAGCTCCTACGAGCAGTACTTC; cdr3_aa: CASRSTESSYEQYF
v_call: TRBV27; cdr3_length: 15; d_call: TRBD2; clone_size: -; j_call: TRBJ2-3; cdr3_nt: TGTGCCAGCAGTTTATTAGCGGGGACCACAGATACGCAGTATTTT; cdr3_aa: CASSLLAGTTDTQYF
v_call: TRBV7-2; cdr3_length: 15; d_call: -; clone_size: -; j_call: TRBJ1-2; cdr3_nt: TGTGCCAGCAGCTCTCCGACAGTTTCTAACTATGGCTACACCTTC; cdr3_aa: CASSSPTVSNYGYTF
v_call: TRBV27; cdr3_length: 14; d_call: TRBD2; clone_size: -; j_call: TRBJ2-1; cdr3_nt: TGTGCCAGCAGTTATCTAGCGGGGAACAATGAGCAGTTCTTC; cdr3_aa: CASSYLAGNNEQFF
v_call: TRBV5-6; cdr3_length: 14; d_call: TRBD1; clone_size: once; j_call: TRBJ1-5; cdr3_nt: TGTGCCAGCAGCTTGGGGACAGGGACTCAGCCCCAGCATTTT; cdr3_aa: CASSLGTGTQPQHF
v_call: TRBV6-6; cdr3_length: 16; d_call: TRBD2; clone_size: -; j_call: TRBJ2-1; cdr3_nt: TGTGCCAGCAGCCCAAGTGGGGCGGGAGCCCACACTGAGCAGTTCTTC; cdr3_aa: CASSPSGAGAHTEQFF
v_call: TRBV12-5; cdr3_length: 13; d_call: -; clone_size: -; j_call: TRBJ2-7; cdr3_nt: TGTGCTAGTGGTTTGTTCCGGAGAGGCGAGCAGTACTTC; cdr3_aa: CASGLFRRGEQYF